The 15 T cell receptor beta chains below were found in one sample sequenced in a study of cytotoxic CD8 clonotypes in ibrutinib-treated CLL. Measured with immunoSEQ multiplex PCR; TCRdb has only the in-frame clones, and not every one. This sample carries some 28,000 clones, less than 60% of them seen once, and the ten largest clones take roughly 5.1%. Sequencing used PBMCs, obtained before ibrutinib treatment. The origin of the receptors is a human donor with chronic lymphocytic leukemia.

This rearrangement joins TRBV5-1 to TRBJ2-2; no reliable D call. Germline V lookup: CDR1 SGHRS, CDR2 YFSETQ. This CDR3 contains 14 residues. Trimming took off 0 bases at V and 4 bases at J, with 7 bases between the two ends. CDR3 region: CASSLDTATGELFF. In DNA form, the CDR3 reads TGCGCCAGCAGCTTGGACACCGCCACCGGGGAGCTGTTTTTT.

Here the CDR3 DNA reads TGTGCCAGCAGCTTTAGGGTTACCGGGGAGCTGTTTTTT. Its protein product is CASSFRVTGELFF. The rearrangement uses TRBV11-3 and TRBJ2-2; D call uncertain. Germline assignment: CDR1 SGHNT and CDR2 YENEEA. The CDR3 contains 13 residues. Trimming shortened V by 3 bases and J by 5 bases, and 7 bases separated the two germline ends. The complete variable domain, with remaining parts taken from reference TRBV11-3 and TRBJ2-2, reads EAGVVQSPRYKIIEKKQPVAFWCNPISGHNTLYWYLQNLGQGPELLIRYENEEAVDDSQLPKDRFSAERLKGVDSTLKIQPAELGDSAVYLCASSFRVTGELFFGEGSRLTVL.

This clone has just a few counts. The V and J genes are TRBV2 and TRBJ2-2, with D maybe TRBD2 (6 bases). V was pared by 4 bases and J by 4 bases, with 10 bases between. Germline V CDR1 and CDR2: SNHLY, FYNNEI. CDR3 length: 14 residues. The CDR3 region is CASSGEAGTGELFF. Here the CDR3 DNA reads TGTGCCAGCAGTGGGGAGGCGGGCACCGGGGAGCTGTTTTTT.

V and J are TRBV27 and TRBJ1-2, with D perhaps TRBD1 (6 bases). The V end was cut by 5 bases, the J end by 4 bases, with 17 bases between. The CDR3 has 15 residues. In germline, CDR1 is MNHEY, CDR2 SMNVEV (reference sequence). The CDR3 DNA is TGTGCCAGCAGTCCATCAAGGACAGCCCCCTATGGCTACACCTTC. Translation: CASSPSRTAPYGYTF.

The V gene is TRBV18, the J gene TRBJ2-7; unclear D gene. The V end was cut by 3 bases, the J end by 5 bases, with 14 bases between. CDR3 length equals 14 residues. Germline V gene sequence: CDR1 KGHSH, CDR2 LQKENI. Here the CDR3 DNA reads TGTGCCAGCTCACCGGCCGTGCAGGCCCACGAGCAGTACTTC. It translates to CASSPAVQAHEQYF.

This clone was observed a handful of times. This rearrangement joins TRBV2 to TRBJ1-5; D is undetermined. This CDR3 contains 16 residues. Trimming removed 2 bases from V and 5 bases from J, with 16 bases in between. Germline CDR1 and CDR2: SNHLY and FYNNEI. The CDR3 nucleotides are TGTGCCAGCAGTGAAATCGAGCCCCGAGGACATCAGCCCCAGCATTTT. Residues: CASSEIEPRGHQPQHF.

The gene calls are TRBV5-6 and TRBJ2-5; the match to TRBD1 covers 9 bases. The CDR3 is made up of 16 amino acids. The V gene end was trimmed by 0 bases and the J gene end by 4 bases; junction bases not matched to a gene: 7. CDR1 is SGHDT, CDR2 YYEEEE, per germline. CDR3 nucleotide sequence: TGTGCCAGCAGCTTGGACAGGGGGCCCTTTGGAGAGACCCAGTACTTC. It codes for CASSLDRGPFGETQYF.

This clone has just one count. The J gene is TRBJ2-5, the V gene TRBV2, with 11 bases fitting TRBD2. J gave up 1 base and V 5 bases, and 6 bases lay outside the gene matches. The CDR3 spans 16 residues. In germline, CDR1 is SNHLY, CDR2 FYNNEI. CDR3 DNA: TGTGCCAGCAGTATCCGACTAGCGGGATTCCAAGAGACCCAGTACTTC. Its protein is CASSIRLAGFQETQYF.

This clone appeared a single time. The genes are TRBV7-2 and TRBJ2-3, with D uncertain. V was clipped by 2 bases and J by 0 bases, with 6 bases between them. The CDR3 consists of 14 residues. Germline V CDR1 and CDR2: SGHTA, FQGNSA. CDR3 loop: CASSLSWSTDTQYF. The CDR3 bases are TGTGCCAGCAGCTTAAGTTGGAGCACAGATACGCAGTATTTT.

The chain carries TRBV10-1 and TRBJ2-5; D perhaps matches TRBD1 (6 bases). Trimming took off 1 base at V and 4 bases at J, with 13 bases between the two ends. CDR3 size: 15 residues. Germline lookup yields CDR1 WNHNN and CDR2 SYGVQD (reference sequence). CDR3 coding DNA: TGCGCCAGCAGTGAGTGGGGCAGGGGACGAGAGACCCAGTACTTC. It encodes CASSEWGRGRETQYF.

CDR3: CASSLLRSGTGELFF. The CDR3 DNA follows: TGTGCCAGCAGCTTACTTAGGTCGGGCACCGGGGAGCTGTTTTTT. The chain has TRBV11-2 and TRBJ2-2; no clear D. Germline values: CDR1 SGHAT, CDR2 FQNNGV. This CDR3 comprises 15 residues. The V and J ends lost 2 bases and 4 bases respectively, with 11 bases between them. Combining the CDR3 with reference TRBV11-2 and TRBJ2-2 gives the whole variable domain EAGVAQSPRYKIIEKRQSVAFWCNPISGHATLYWYQQILGQGPKLLIQFQNNGVVDDSQLPKDRFSAERLKGVDSTLKIQPAKLEDSAVYLCASSLLRSGTGELFFGEGSRLTVL.

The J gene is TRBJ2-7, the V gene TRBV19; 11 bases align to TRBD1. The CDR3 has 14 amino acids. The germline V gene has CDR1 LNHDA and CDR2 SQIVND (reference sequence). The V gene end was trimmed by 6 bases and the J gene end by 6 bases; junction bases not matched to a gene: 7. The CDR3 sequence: CASSLDRGQGEQYF. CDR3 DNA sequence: TGTGCCAGTAGCTTGGACAGGGGGCAGGGCGAGCAGTACTTC.

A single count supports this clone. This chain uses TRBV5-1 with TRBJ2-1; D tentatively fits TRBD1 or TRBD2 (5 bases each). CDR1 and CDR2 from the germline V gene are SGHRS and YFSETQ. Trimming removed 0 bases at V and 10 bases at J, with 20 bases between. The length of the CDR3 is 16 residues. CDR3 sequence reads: CASSLATRGLGAEQFF. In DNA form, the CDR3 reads TGCGCCAGCAGCTTGGCCACTCGCGGACTCGGGGCGGAGCAGTTCTTC.

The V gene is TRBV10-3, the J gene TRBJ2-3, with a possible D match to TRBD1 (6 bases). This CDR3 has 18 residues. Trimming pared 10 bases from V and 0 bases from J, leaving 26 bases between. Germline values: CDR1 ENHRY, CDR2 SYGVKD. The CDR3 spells CATNTARGWGYSTDTQYF. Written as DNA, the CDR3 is TGTGCCACCAATACAGCCAGGGGCTGGGGGTATAGCACAGATACGCAGTATTTT.

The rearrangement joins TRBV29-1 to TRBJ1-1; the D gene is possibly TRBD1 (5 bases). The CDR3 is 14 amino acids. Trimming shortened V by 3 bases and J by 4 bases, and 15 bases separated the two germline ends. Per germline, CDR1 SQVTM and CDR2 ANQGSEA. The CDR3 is CSVDFQRGRTEAFF. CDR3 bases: TGCAGCGTTGATTTCCAAAGGGGCCGCACTGAAGCTTTCTTT.